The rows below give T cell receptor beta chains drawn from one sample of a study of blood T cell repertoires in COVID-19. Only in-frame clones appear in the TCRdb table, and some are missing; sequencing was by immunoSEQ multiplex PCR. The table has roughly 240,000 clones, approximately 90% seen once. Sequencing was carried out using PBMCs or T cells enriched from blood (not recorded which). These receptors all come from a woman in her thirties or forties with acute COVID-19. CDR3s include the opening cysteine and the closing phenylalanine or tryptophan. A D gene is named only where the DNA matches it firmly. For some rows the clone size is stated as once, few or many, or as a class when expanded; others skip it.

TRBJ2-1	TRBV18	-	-	CASSPPALVFYQFF	TGTGCCAGCTCACCACCGGCACTAGTCTTTTATCAGTTCTTC
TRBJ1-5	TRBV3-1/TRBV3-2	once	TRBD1	CASSQGTGTAQPQHF	TGTGCCAGCAGCCAAGGGACAGGGACGGCTCAGCCCCAGCATTTT
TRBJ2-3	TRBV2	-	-	CASRRYADTQYF	TGTGCCAGCAGGAGATACGCCGATACGCAGTATTTT
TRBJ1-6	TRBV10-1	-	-	CASSVPAGSLHF	TGCGCCAGCAGTGTGCCAGCGGGGTCCCTCCACTTT
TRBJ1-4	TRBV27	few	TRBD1	CASGTGGHEKLFF	TGTGCCAGCGGAACAGGGGGCCATGAAAAACTGTTTTTT
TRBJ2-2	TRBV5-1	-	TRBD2	CASSFLAGHTGELFF	TGCGCCAGCAGCTTTCTAGCGGGCCACACCGGGGAGCTGTTTTTT
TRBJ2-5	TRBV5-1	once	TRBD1	CASTPRDRGFTGETQYF	TGCGCCAGCACACCCCGGGACAGGGGCTTTACCGGGGAGACCCAGTACTTC
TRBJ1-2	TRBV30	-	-	CAWSVAQDYGYTF	TGTGCCTGGAGTGTTGCGCAGGACTATGGCTACACCTTC
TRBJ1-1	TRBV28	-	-	CASSRQANTEAFF	TGTGCCAGCAGTCGACAGGCGAACACTGAAGCTTTCTTT
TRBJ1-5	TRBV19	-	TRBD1	CASSISDRAGQPQHF	TGTGCCAGTAGTATATCGGACAGGGCGGGTCAGCCCCAGCATTTT
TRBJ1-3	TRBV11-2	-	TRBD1	CASRPQGLSGNTIYF	TGTGCCAGCAGGCCACAGGGGTTGTCTGGAAACACCATATATTTT
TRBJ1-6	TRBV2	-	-	CASSVGQGIGNSPLHF	TGTGCCAGCAGTGTAGGGCAGGGGATCGGGAATTCACCCCTCCACTTT
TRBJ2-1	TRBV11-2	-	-	CASSLVGPSTEQFF	TGTGCCAGCAGCTTAGTAGGCCCTAGTACTGAGCAGTTCTTC
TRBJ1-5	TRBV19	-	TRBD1	CASSRPGTGVGNQPQHF	TGTGCCAGTAGTAGGCCCGGGACAGGGGTCGGCAATCAGCCCCAGCATTTT
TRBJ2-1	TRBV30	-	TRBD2	CAWTTSGSYNEQFF	TGTGCCTGGACGACTAGCGGGAGTTACAATGAGCAGTTCTTC
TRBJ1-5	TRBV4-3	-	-	CASSRVVRSQHF	TGCGCCAGCAGCCGGGTAGTGAGGTCCCAGCATTTT
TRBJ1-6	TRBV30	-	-	CAWRADGYSPLHF	TGTGCCTGGAGAGCGGACGGCTATTCACCCCTCCACTTT
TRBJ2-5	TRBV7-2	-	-	CASSLRPPLANQETQYF	TGTGCCAGCAGCTTACGGCCCCCTCTAGCGAACCAAGAGACCCAGTACTTC
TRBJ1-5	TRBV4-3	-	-	CASSQDRGSNQPQHF	TGCGCCAGCAGCCAAGATAGAGGGAGCAATCAGCCCCAGCATTTT
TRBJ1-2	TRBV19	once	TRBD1	CASRPDRGYGYTF	TGTGCCAGTAGACCTGACAGGGGCTATGGCTACACCTTC
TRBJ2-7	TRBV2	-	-	CASSPPLTGYDEQYF	TGTGCCAGCAGCCCCCCTTTGACTGGCTATGACGAGCAGTACTTC
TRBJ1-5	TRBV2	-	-	CASSPDAGNQPQHF	TGTGCCAGCAGCCCTGACGCGGGCAATCAGCCCCAGCATTTT
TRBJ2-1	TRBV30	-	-	CAWSPPRGYSYNEQFF	TGTGCCTGGAGTCCCCCCCGGGGTTACTCCTACAATGAGCAGTTCTTC
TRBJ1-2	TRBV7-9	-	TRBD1	CASSLTEGAGYTF	TGTGCCAGCAGCTTAACGGAGGGGGCTGGCTACACCTTC